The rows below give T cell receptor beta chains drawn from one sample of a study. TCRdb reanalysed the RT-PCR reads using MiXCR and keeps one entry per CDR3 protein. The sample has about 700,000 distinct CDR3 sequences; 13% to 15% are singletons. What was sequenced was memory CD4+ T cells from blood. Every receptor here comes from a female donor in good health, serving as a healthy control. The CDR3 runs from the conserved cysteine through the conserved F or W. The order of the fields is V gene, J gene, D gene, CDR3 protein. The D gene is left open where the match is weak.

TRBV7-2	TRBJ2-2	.	CASSLNVVGELFF
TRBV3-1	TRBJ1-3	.	CASSHGLKAGNTIYF
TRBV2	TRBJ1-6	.	CASSEYPSDLSPLHF
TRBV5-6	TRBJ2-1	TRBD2	CASSSRTSGLINEQFF
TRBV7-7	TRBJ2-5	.	CASSFSVWGAGETQYF
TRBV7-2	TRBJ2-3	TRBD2	CASSSPSNPLAGDTQYF
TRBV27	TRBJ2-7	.	CASSPRGQFYEQYF
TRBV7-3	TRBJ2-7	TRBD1	CASSLIPGQGIYEQYF
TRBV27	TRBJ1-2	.	CASSLSAGAQGYTF
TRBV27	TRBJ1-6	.	CASSKGSSYNSPLHF
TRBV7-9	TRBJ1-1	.	CASSLRGAEAFF
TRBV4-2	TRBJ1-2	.	CASSQEWAPASYGYTF
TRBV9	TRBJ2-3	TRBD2	CASSVLVAGDTQYF
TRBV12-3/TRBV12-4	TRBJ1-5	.	CASSFQNQPQHF
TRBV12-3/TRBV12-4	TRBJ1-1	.	CASLMNTEAFF
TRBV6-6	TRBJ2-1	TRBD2	CASRDSGSSYNEQFF
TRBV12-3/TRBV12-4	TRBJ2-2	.	CASIEGFRAGGELFF
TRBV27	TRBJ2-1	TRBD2	CASSILAGESHEQFF
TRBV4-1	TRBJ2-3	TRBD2	CASSPLAGLTDTQYF
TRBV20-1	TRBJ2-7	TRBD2	CSVALAGVDEQYF
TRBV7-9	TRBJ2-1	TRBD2	CASSLLAGLAYNEQFF
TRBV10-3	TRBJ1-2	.	CAISFYRGYTF
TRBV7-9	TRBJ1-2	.	CASSSVDGYTF
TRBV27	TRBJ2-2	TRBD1	CASSLRGQENTGELFF
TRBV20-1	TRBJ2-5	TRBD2	CSARDGTSGRYETQYF
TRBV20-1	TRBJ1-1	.	CSAKDPKSNAEAFF
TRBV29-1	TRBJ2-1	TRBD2	CSVSRSSGYIEQFF
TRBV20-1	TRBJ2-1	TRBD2	CSASTSGTINEQFF
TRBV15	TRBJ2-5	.	CATSRDGTGEETQYF
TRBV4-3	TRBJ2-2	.	CASSQEGNGHGELFF